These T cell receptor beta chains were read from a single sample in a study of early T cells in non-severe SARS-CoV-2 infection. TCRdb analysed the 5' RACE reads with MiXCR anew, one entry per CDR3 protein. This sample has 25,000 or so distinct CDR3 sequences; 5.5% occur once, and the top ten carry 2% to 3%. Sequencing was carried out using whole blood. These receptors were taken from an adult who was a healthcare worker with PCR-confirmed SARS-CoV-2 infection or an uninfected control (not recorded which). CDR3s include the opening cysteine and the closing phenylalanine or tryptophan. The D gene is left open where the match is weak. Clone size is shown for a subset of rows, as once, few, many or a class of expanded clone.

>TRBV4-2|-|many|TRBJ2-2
CASSPQGYTGELFF
TGTGCCAGCAGCCCGCAGGGGTACACCGGGGAGCTGTTTTTT
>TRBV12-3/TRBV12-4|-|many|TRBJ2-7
CASSLGPYYEQYF
TGTGCCAGCAGTTTAGGGCCGTACTACGAGCAGTACTTC
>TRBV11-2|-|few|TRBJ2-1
CASSSPRGYNEQFF
TGTGCCAGCAGCTCCCCCCGGGGCTACAATGAGCAGTTCTTC
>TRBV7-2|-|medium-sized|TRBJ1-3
CASSLARNSGNTIYF
TGTGCCAGCAGCTTAGCGCGAAACTCTGGAAACACCATATATTTT
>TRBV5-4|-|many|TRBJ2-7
CASSLGGRAPYEQYF
TGTGCCAGCAGCTTAGGTGGAAGGGCTCCCTACGAGCAGTACTTC
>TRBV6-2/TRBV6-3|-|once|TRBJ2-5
CASNQHGPGETQYF
TGTGCCAGCAACCAGCATGGGCCGGGTGAGACCCAGTACTTC
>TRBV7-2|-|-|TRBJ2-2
CASSLGDTGELFF
TGTGCCAGCAGCTTAGGGGACACCGGGGAGCTGTTTTTT
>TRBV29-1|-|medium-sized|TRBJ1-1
CSVIAQGMNTEAFF
TGCAGCGTAATAGCACAGGGTATGAACACTGAAGCTTTCTTT
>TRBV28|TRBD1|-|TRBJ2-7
CASSPGTGGSYEQYF
TGTGCCAGCAGCCCTGGGACAGGGGGTTCCTACGAGCAGTACTTC
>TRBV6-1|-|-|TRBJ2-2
CASSEVRGSGELFF
TGTGCCAGCAGTGAAGTTCGGGGATCCGGGGAGCTGTTTTTT
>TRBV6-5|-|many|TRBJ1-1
CASSLQGKNTEAFF
TGTGCCAGCAGCCTACAGGGTAAGAACACTGAAGCTTTCTTT
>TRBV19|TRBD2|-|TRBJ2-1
CASTRGGGEQFF
TGTGCCAGTACCCGGGGGGGAGGTGAGCAGTTCTTC
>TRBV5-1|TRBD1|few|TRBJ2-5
CASSLGTEETQYF
TGCGCCAGCAGCCTGGGGACAGAAGAGACCCAGTACTTC
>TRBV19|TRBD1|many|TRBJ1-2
CAGSTGATRRGSGYTF
TGTGCTGGTAGCACAGGGGCCACACGCCGCGGGAGTGGCTACACCTTC
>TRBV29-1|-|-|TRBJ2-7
CSAFGGSFYEQYF
TGCAGCGCCTTCGGGGGCAGTTTCTACGAGCAGTACTTC
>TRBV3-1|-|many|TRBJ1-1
CASSPTGNTEAFF
TGTGCCAGCAGCCCAACGGGGAACACTGAAGCTTTCTTT
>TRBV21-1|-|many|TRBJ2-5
CASRRPRKETQYF
TGTGCCAGCAGGCGCCCCCGGAAAGAGACCCAGTACTTC
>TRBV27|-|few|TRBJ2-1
CASSSQGAGYNEQFF
TGTGCCAGCAGTTCCCAGGGCGCGGGGTACAATGAGCAGTTCTTC
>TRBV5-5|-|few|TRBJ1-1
CASRRDTGPGEAFF
TGTGCCAGCAGGCGGGACACGGGTCCCGGAGAAGCTTTCTTT
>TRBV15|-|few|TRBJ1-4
CATSRPTAYNEKLFF
TGTGCCACCAGCAGACCGACAGCCTATAATGAAAAACTGTTTTTT
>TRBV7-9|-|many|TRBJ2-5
CASSVDALETQYF
TGTGCCAGCAGCGTGGACGCCCTAGAGACCCAGTACTTC
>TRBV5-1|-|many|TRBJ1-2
CASSLGQGDGYTF
TGCGCCAGCAGCTTGGGGCAGGGTGATGGCTACACCTTC
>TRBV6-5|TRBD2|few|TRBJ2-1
CASSYYGGAGSEQFF
TGTGCCAGCAGTTACTACGGGGGGGCTGGTAGTGAGCAGTTCTTC
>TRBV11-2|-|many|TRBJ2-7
CASSLAAGPGDEQYF
TGTGCCAGCAGCTTAGCGGCAGGGCCAGGGGACGAGCAGTACTTC
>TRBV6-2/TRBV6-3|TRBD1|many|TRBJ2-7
CASSYSAQGVIEQYF
TGTGCCAGCAGTTACTCAGCTCAGGGGGTGATCGAGCAGTACTTC
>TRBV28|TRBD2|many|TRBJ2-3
CASRKRGATDTQYF
TGTGCCAGCAGGAAGCGGGGGGCCACAGATACGCAGTATTTT
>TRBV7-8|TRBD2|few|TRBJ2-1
CASSVPGLAGNNEQFF
TGTGCCAGCAGTGTCCCGGGACTAGCGGGGAACAATGAGCAGTTCTTC
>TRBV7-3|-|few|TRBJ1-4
CASSPKPHPGTGKKLFF
TGTGCCAGCAGCCCAAAACCCCACCCCGGGACCGGAAAAAAACTGTTTTTT
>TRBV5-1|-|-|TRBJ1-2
CASSLDKPYRAGYTF
TGCGCCAGCAGCTTGGATAAGCCTTACAGGGCTGGCTACACCTTC
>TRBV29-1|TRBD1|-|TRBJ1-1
CSVATGDTEAFF
TGCAGCGTAGCCACAGGGGACACTGAAGCTTTCTTT
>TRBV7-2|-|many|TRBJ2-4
CASSLALGGKLAKNIQYF
TGTGCCAGCAGCTTAGCGCTAGGGGGGAAATTAGCCAAAAACATTCAGTACTTC
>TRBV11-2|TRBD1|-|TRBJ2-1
CASSLNVWTGSDPPYNEQFF
TGTGCCAGCAGCTTAAACGTTTGGACAGGCTCGGATCCACCCTACAATGAGCAGTTCTTC
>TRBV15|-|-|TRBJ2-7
CATSRDPTSSYEQYF
TGTGCCACCAGCAGGGATCCGACTAGTAGCTACGAGCAGTACTTC
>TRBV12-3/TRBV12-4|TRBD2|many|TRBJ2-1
CASSLGLAGTIYNEQFF
TGTGCCAGCAGTTTAGGACTAGCGGGGACCATCTACAATGAGCAGTTCTTC
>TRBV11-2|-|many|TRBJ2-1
CASSPLRGKNEQFF
TGTGCCAGCAGCCCCCTGAGGGGGAAGAATGAGCAGTTCTTC
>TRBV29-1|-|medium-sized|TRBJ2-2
CSLPGKAETGELFF
TGCAGCCTACCGGGCAAAGCGGAGACCGGGGAGCTGTTTTTT
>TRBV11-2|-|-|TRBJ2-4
CASSPESPKRIQYF
TGTGCCAGCAGCCCAGAATCCCCTAAGCGCATTCAGTACTTC
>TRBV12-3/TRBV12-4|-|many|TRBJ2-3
CASILQGGVQDTQYF
TGTGCCAGCATTCTACAGGGCGGCGTACAGGATACGCAGTATTTT
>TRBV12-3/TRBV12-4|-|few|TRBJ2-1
CASSSPPGGDPNSYNEQFF
TGTGCCAGCAGTTCCCCCCCAGGGGGGGACCCTAACTCCTACAATGAGCAGTTCTTC
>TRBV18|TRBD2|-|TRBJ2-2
CASSPLRLAGYTGELFF
TGTGCCAGCTCACCACTGCGGCTAGCGGGGTATACCGGGGAGCTGTTTTTT
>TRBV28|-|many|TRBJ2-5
CASSFGPYQETQYF
TGTGCCAGCAGTTTCGGTCCGTACCAAGAGACCCAGTACTTC
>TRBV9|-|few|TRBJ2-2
CASSRVFQGTEGELFF
TGTGCCAGCAGTCGGGTGTTCCAGGGCACCGAGGGGGAGCTGTTTTTT
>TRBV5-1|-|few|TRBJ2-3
CASSWGGYRTTDTQYF
TGCGCCAGCAGCTGGGGTGGGTACAGAACCACAGATACGCAGTATTTT
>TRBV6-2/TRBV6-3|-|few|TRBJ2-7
CASSSPWGAISGEQYF
TGTGCCAGCAGTTCCCCCTGGGGGGCGATAAGCGGAGAGCAGTACTTC
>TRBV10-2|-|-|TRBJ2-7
CASSVGETYEQYF
TGCGCCAGCAGTGTCGGTGAGACCTACGAGCAGTACTTC
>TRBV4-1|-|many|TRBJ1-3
CASSPGFPGNTIYF
TGCGCCAGCAGCCCAGGGTTCCCTGGAAACACCATATATTTT